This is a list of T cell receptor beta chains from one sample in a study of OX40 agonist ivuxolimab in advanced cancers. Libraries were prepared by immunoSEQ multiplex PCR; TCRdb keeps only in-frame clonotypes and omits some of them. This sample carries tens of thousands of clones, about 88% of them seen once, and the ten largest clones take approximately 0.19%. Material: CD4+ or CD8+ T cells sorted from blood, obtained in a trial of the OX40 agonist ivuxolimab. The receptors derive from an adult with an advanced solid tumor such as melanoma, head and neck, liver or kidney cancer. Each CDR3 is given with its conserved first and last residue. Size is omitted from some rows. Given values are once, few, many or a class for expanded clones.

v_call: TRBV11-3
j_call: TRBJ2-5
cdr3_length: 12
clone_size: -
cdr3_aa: CASSQGGETQYF

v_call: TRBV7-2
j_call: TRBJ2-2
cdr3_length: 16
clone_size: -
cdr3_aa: CASSLDGGGDTGELFF

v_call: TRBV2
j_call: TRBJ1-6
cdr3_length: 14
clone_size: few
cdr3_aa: CASSVVQANSPLHF

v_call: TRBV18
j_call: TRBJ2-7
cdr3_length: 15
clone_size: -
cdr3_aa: CASSPNTGGEYEQYF

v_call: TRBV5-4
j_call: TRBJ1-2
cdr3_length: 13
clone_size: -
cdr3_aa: CASSPDSENGYTF

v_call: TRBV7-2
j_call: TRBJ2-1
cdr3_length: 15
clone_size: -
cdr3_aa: CASSPIAGVANEQFF

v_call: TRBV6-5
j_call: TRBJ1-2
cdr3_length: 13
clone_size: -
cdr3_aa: CASNPAGGAGYTF

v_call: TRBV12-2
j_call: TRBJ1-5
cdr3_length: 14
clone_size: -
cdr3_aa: CASRSHGVCQPQHF

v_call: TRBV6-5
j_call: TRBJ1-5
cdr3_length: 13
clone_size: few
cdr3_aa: CASSVGFQKPQHF

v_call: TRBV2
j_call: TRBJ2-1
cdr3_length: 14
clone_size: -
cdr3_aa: CANSKTGRHNEQFF

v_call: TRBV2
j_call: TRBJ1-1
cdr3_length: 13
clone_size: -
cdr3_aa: CASSDTGPTEAFF

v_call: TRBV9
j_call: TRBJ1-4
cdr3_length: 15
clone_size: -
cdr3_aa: CASSVQGTAEEKLFF

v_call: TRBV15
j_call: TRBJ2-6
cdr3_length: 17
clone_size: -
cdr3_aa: CATSNSLGKSGANVLTF

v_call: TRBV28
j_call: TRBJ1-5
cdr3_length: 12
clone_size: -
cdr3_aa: CASTRSVPAQHF

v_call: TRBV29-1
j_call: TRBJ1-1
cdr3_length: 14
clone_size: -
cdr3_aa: CSVEGHRPGTEAFF

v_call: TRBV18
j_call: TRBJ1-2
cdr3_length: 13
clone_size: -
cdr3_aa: CASSAQGFGGYTF

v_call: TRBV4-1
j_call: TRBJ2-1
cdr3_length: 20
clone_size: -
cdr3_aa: CASSQAGRATGTGKGNEQFF

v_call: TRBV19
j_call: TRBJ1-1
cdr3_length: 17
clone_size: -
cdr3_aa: CASTPRPSDRKNTEAFF

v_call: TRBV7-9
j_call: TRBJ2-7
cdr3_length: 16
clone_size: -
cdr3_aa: CASSLWFGGSSYEQYF

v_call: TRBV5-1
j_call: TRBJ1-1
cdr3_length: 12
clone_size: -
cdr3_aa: CASSLGGPEAFF

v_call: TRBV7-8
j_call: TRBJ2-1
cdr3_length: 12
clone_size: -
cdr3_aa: CASQNTYNEQFF

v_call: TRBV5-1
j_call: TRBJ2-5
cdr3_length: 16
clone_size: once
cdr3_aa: CASSLEAGGAGETQYF

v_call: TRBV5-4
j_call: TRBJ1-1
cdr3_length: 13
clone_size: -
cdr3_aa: CASSLGGTGEAFF

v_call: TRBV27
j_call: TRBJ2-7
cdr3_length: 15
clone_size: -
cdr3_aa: CASSHAGTGDYEQYF

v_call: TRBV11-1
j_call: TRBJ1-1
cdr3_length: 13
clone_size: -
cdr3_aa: CASSLGANTEAFF

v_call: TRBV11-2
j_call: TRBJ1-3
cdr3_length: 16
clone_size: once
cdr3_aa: CASSLAPHRSGNTIYF

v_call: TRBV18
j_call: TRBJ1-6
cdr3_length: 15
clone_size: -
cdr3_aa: CASSQRDRTISPLHF

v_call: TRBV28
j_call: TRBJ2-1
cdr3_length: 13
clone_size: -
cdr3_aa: CATSGPPYNEQFF

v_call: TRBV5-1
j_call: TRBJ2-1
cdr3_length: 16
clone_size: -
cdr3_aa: CASSFNPGTGYNEQFF

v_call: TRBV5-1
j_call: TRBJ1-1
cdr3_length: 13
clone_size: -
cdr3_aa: CASYGTDGTRAFF

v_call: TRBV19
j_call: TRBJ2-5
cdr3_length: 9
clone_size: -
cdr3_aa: CASKGAQYF

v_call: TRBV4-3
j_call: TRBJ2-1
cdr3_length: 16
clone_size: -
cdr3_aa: CASSRALAAAYNEQFF

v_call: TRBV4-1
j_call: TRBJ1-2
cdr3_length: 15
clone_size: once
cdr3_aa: CASSPGPSYGYGYTF

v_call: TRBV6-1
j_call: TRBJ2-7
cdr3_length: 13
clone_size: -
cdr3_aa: CASRAVSTYEQYF

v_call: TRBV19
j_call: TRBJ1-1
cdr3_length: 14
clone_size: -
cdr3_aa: CASRSRGLNTEAFF

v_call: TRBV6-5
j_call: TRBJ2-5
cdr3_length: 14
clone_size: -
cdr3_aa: CASSSLSGIETQYF

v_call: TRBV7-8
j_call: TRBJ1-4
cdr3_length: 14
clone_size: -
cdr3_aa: CASSPFGRNEKLFF

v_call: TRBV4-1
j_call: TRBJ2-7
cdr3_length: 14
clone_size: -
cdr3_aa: CASSTRDTSYEQYF

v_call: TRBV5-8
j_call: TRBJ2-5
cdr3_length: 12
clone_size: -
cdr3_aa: CASSWPQETQYF

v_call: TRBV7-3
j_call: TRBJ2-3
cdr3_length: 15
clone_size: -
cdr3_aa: CASSYIAGPAGTQYF

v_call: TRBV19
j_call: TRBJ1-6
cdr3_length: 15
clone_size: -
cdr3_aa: CASSIGAGPYSPLHF